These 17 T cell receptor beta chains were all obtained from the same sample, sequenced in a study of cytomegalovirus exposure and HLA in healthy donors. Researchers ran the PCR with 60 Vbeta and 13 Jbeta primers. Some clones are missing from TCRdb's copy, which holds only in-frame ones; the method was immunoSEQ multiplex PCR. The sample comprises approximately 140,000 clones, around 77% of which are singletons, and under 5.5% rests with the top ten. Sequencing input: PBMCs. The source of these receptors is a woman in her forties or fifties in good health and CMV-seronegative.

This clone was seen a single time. As DNA, the CDR3 is TGTGCCAGCAGCTTAGGACAGCTTAACTACGAGCAGTACTTC. Its translation is CASSLGQLNYEQYF. The chain recombines TRBV11-2 with TRBJ2-7; tentatively, D is TRBD1 (5 bases). CDR1 is SGHAT, CDR2 FQNNGV, per germline. This CDR3 region has 14 residues. The V end was cut by 1 base, the J end by 3 bases, with 10 bases between.

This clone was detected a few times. CDR3 residues: CASSLRQAGGEQYF. CDR3 DNA sequence: TGTGCCAGCAGCTTAAGGCAGGCCGGGGGCGAGCAGTACTTC. The V and J genes are TRBV7-9 and TRBJ2-7, with D perhaps matching TRBD2 (6 bases). The CDR3 runs 14 residues. V lost 2 bases, J lost 6 bases, and 14 bases lay in between. Per germline, CDR1 SEHNR and CDR2 FQNEAQ (reference sequence).

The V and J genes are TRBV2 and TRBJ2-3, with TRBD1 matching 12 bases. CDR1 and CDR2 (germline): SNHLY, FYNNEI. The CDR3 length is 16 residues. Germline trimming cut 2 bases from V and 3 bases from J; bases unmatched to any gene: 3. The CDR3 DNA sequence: TGTGCCAGCAGTGAACAGGGACAGGGGGCAACAGATACGCAGTATTTT. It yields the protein CASSEQGQGATDTQYF.

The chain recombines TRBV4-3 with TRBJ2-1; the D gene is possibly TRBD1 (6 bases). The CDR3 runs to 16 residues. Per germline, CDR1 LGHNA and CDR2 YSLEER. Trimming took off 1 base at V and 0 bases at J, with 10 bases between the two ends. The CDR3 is CASSQVHRVSYNEQFF. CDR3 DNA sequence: TGCGCCAGCAGCCAAGTGCACAGGGTCTCCTACAATGAGCAGTTCTTC.

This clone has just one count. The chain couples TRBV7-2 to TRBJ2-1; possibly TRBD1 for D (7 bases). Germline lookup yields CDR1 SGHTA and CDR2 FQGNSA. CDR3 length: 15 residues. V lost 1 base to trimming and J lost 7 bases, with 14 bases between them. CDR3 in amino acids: CASSLGGAGQNEQFF. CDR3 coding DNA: TGTGCCAGCAGCTTAGGGGGGGCGGGACAGAATGAGCAGTTCTTC. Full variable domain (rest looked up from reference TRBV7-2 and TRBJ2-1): GAGVSQSPSNKVTEKGKDVELRCDPISGHTALYWYRQSLGQGLEFLIYFQGNSAPDKSGLPSDRFSAERTGGSVSTLTIQRTQQEDSAVYLCASSLGGAGQNEQFFGPGTRLTVL.

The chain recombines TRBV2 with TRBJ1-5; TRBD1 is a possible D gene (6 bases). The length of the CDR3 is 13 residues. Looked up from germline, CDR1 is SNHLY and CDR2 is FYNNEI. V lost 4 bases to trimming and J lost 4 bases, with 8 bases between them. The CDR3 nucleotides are TGTGCCAGCAGTGTAGGGGGTAATCAGCCCCAGCATTTT. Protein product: CASSVGGNQPQHF.

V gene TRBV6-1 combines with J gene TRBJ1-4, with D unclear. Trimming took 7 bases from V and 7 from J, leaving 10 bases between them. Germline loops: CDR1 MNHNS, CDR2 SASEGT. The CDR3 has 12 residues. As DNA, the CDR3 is TGTGCCAGCAATGGAGTGGGTGAAAAACTGTTTTTT. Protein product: CASNGVGEKLFF.

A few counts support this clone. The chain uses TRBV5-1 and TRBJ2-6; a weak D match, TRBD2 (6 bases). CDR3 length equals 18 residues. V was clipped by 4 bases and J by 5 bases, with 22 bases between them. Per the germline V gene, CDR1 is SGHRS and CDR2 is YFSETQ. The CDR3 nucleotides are TGCGCCAGCAGCCCCGGACGCCAGGGAGGAATCTGGGCCAACGTCCTGACTTTC. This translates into CASSPGRQGGIWANVLTF.

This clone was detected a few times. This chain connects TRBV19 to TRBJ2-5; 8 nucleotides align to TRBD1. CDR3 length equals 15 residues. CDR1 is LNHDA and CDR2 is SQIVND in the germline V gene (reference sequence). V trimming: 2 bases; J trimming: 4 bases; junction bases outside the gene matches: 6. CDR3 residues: CASSIRATGAETQYF. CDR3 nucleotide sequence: TGTGCCAGTAGTATACGGGCGACAGGGGCAGAGACCCAGTACTTC.

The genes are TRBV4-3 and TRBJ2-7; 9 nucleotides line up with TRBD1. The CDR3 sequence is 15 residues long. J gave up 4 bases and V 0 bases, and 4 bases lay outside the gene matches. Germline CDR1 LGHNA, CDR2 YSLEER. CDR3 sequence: CASSQDLGQGYEQYF. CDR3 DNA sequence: TGCGCCAGCAGCCAAGATTTGGGACAGGGTTACGAGCAGTACTTC.

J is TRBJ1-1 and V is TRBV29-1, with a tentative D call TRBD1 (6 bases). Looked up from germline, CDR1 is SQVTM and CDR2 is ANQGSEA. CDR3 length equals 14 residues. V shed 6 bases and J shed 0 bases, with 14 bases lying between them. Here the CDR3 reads CSVAPQGLNTEAFF. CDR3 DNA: TGCAGCGTGGCCCCACAGGGACTGAACACTGAAGCTTTCTTT.

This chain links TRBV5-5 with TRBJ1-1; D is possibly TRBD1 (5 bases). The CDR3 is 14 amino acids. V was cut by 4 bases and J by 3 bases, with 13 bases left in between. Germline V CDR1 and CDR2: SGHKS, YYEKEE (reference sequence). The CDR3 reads CASSQAGDHTEAFF. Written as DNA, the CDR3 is TGTGCCAGCAGCCAAGCGGGGGATCACACTGAAGCTTTCTTT.

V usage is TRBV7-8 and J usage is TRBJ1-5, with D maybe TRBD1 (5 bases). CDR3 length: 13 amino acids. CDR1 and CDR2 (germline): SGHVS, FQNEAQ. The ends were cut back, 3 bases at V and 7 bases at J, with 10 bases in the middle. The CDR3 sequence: CASSFGGIQPQHF. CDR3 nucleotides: TGTGCCAGCAGCTTTGGGGGGATCCAGCCCCAGCATTTT. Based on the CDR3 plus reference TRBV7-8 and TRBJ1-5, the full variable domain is GAGVSQSPRYKVAKRGQDVALRCDPISGHVSLFWYQQALGQGPEFLTYFQNEAQLDKSGLPSDRFFAERPEGSVSTLKIQRTQQEDSAVYLCASSFGGIQPQHFGDGTRLSIL.

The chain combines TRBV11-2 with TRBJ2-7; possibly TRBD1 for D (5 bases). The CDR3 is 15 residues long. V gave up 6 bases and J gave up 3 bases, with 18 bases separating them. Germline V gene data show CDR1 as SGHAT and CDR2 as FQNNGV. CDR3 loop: CASRLTGRKDYEQYF. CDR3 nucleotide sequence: TGTGCCAGCAGGCTAACAGGTCGCAAAGACTACGAGCAGTACTTC.

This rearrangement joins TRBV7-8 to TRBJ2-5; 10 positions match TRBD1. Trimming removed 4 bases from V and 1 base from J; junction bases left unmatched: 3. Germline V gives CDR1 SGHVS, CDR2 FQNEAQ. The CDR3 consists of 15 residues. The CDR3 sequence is CASSSRDRGQETQYF. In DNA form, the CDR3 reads TGTGCCAGCAGCTCTCGGGACAGGGGCCAAGAGACCCAGTACTTC.

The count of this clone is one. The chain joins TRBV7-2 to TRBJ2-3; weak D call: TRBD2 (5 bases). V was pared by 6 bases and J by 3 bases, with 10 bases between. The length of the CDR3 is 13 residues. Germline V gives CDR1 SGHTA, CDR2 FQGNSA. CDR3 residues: CASSPLVTDTQYF. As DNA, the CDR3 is TGTGCCAGCAGTCCACTAGTAACAGATACGCAGTATTTT.

The CDR3 here is CASSLGPSGEETQYF. The CDR3 coding sequence is TGTGCCAGCAGCTTAGGGCCTAGCGGGGAAGAGACCCAGTACTTC. The V call is TRBV7-9, the J call TRBJ2-5; 9 nucleotides align to TRBD2. Germline CDR1 is SEHNR and CDR2 is FQNEAQ (reference sequence). Losses at the gene ends were 1 base for V and 3 bases for J; bases not matched to a gene: 3. The CDR3 is 15 amino acids.